The rows below give T cell receptor beta chains drawn from one sample of a study of T cell responses to AZD1222 COVID-19 vaccine. Some clones are missing from TCRdb's copy, which holds only in-frame ones; the method was immunoSEQ multiplex PCR. The profile covers roughly 150,000 clones, with about 91% appearing a single time and less than 5.5% taken by the ten largest. The specimen was peripheral blood, collected on day 0 of AZD1222 vaccination. These receptors were obtained from an adult in good health. The CDR3 runs from the conserved cysteine through the conserved F or W. The D gene is left open where the match is weak. The size entry is marked missing in some rows and otherwise reads once, few, many or a size class.

D	size	V	J	CDR3	DNA
.	.	TRBV10-3	TRBJ2-6	CAISRGLSSGANVLTF	TGTGCCATCAGTCGGGGCCTGAGCTCTGGGGCCAACGTCCTGACTTTC
.	.	TRBV5-1	TRBJ1-1	CASSLGDDRNTEAFF	TGCGCCAGCAGCTTGGGCGATGACAGGAACACTGAAGCTTTCTTT
TRBD2	.	TRBV5-1	TRBJ2-1	CASSPSAGGLDEQFF	TGCGCCAGCAGCCCCTCGGCGGGAGGTTTAGATGAGCAGTTCTTC
.	.	TRBV15	TRBJ1-1	CATSREPPGAGTEAFF	TGTGCCACCAGCAGAGAACCACCAGGGGCGGGGACTGAAGCTTTCTTT
.	.	TRBV11-3	TRBJ1-1	CASSLAVATEAFF	TGTGCCAGCAGCTTAGCAGTGGCGACTGAAGCTTTCTTT
TRBD1	.	TRBV19	TRBJ2-4	CASSIRGQGSVKNIQYF	TGTGCCAGTAGTATCAGGGGGCAGGGGTCGGTCAAAAACATTCAGTACTTC
TRBD1	.	TRBV7-8	TRBJ1-5	CASSSRQGYSNQPQHF	TGTGCCAGCAGCTCGCGACAGGGATATAGCAATCAGCCCCAGCATTTT
TRBD1	few	TRBV6-1	TRBJ1-4	CASSEAGGGGVSVFF	TGTGCCAGCAGTGAAGCGGGAGGGGGCGGCGTATCCGTGTTTTTT
.	.	TRBV4-2	TRBJ2-2	CASSQNPPRLQNTGELFF	TGTGCCAGCAGCCAAAATCCACCCCGGCTGCAGAACACCGGGGAGCTGTTTTTT
.	.	TRBV19	TRBJ2-2	CASSMAQFGELFF	TGTGCCAGTAGTATGGCACAGTTCGGGGAGCTGTTTTTT
.	.	TRBV7-9	TRBJ1-3	CASSPSGPRGNTIYF	TGTGCCAGCAGCCCCTCAGGCCCCCGGGGAAACACCATATATTTT
.	.	TRBV18	TRBJ1-3	CASSPLQGSSGNTIYF	TGTGCCAGCTCACCATTGCAGGGAAGCTCTGGAAACACCATATATTTT
.	.	TRBV3-1/TRBV3-2	TRBJ2-1	CASSTTGGGSMNEQFF	TGTGCCAGCAGTACCACCGGGGGAGGAAGCATGAATGAGCAGTTCTTC
TRBD1	.	TRBV28	TRBJ1-5	CASRAGQGKRDQPQHF	TGTGCCAGCAGGGCGGGACAGGGGAAAAGGGATCAGCCCCAGCATTTT
.	.	TRBV14	TRBJ1-1	CASSQDPNIEAFF	TGTGCCAGCAGCCAAGACCCGAACATTGAAGCTTTCTTT
.	.	TRBV28	TRBJ2-7	CASADKSYEQYF	TGTGCCAGCGCGGACAAATCCTACGAGCAGTACTTC
.	few	TRBV5-1	TRBJ1-4	CASSFTVATNEKLFF	TGCGCCAGCAGCTTCACAGTTGCAACTAATGAAAAACTGTTTTTT
.	.	TRBV6-5	TRBJ1-2	CASSTVYGYTF	TGTGCCAGCAGTACAGTTTATGGCTACACCTTC
.	.	TRBV10-1	TRBJ2-2	CASSSTDANTGELFF	TGCGCCAGCAGCTCAACGGACGCGAACACCGGGGAGCTGTTTTTT
TRBD2	once	TRBV5-4	TRBJ2-3	CASSFRLTSGTTDTQYF	TGTGCCAGCAGCTTTCGTCTGACTAGCGGGACAACAGATACGCAGTATTTT
TRBD1	.	TRBV19	TRBJ2-5	CASSARTGGIETQYF	TGTGCCAGTAGTGCGCGGACAGGGGGCATTGAGACCCAGTACTTC
.	.	TRBV5-4	TRBJ2-2	CASSLEQVNTGELFF	TGTGCCAGCAGCTTGGAACAGGTTAACACCGGGGAGCTGTTTTTT
.	.	TRBV5-6	TRBJ2-5	CASSLKAVGETQYF	TGTGCCAGCAGCTTGAAGGCAGTGGGCGAGACCCAGTACTTC
.	few	TRBV2	TRBJ2-2	CASRLGGLYTGELFF	TGTGCCAGCCGTCTGGGCGGACTATACACCGGGGAGCTGTTTTTT
.	.	TRBV18	TRBJ1-1	CASSPPPLGRWDTEAFF	TGTGCCAGCTCACCACCGCCATTAGGCAGGTGGGACACTGAAGCTTTCTTT
TRBD1	.	TRBV5-8	TRBJ1-4	CASSAGQGGEKLFF	TGTGCCAGCAGTGCGGGACAGGGAGGAGAAAAACTGTTTTTT
TRBD1	.	TRBV6-5	TRBJ1-5	CASSLGGQPQHF	TGTGCCAGCAGCCTAGGGGGCCAGCCCCAGCATTTT
TRBD2	.	TRBV6-5	TRBJ2-5	CASSSPSGRAGSQYF	TGTGCCAGCAGTTCCCCCAGCGGGAGGGCCGGGTCCCAGTACTTC
.	.	TRBV2	TRBJ2-7	CASRLRDEQYF	TGTGCCAGCAGACTGAGGGACGAGCAGTACTTC
TRBD1	once	TRBV5-1	TRBJ1-6	CASSYGGGDREVSPLHF	TGCGCCAGCAGCTATGGTGGGGGAGACAGGGAAGTCTCACCCCTCCACTTT
.	.	TRBV9	TRBJ2-3	CASSPVRDTQYF	TGTGCCAGCAGCCCAGTCAGGGATACGCAGTATTTT
.	.	TRBV30	TRBJ1-6	CAWQPRNGFSPLHF	TGTGCCTGGCAACCGAGGAACGGTTTTTCACCCCTCCACTTT